This T cell receptor (beta chain) is drawn from a study of lymphopenia after photon versus proton radiotherapy. Overall study findings and caveats: Survival link was tested only in deceased patients; proton benefit remains a possibility. In patients who died, overall survival fell as post-nadir TCR diversity dropped more. Oligoclonal CD8+ Temra expansion after nadir drove photon patients' diversity drop. Photon-treated patients lost naive T cells and TCR diversity; proton-treated stayed stable.

Libraries were prepared by immunoSEQ multiplex PCR; TCRdb keeps only in-frame clonotypes and omits some of them. The repertoire includes about 19,000 clones, under 95% of them detected once, and around 6.1% sits in the top ten. Remarks on this clone: Its antigen is not known.

Sequenced material: peripheral blood, taken from a patient treated with photon-based radiotherapy. This clonotype originated in a man between 60 and 70 years old with pancreatic cancer.

The CDR3 is CASTVGGYEQYF. CDR3 DNA sequence: TGTGCCAGCACCGTTGGGGGCTACGAGCAGTACTTC. The chain carries TRBV2 and TRBJ2-5, with D perhaps assigned TRBD1 or TRBD2 (5 bases each). The assigned J gene may be wrong: the sequence end matches TRBJ2-7 better. The CDR3 spans 12 residues. Germline V gene lookup returns CDR1 SNHLY and CDR2 FYNNEI.